This T cell receptor (beta chain) was found in a study of T-cell reconstitution after alpha-beta-depleted transplantation in children. Broader study findings: A year post-transplant, T-cell counts and diversity derived mostly from newly produced T cells. Several hundred expanded graft clones reportedly supplied alpha-beta T cells about two months after transplant.

Trimming took 1 base from V and 3 from J, leaving 10 bases between them. CDR1 and CDR2 from the germline V gene are DFQATT and SNEGSKA (reference sequence). The CDR3 consists of 13 residues. This clonotype was detected many times. Its matching antigen is unknown. As it was prepared, the TCRbeta library received unique molecular identifiers. TCRdb analysed the PCR reads with MiXCR anew, one entry per CDR3 protein. The sample consists of approximately 500,000 distinct CDR3 sequences, 10% of them appearing once. This material consisted of PBMCs, taken before TCRalphabeta/CD19-depleted stem cell transplant. The receptor was isolated from a child aged 2 to 10 with inherited bone marrow failure, due to receive a stem cell transplant. The gene calls are TRBV20-1 and TRBJ2-7; possibly TRBD2 for D (6 bases). Written as DNA, the CDR3 is TGCAGTGCTAGAGTGGTTAGCGGCTACGAGCAGTACTTC. It yields the protein CSARVVSGYEQYF.